This T cell receptor beta chain is drawn from a study of shared clonotypes between healthy human individuals. In the case of this clone: Its antigen is as yet unknown.

Study-wide results and limits: The study found lower generation probabilities in non-shared clonotypes than in those shared by all four donors.

Data came from immunoSEQ multiplex PCR; TCRdb stores just in-frame clones and leaves some out. The sample lists 2 million to 3 million clones, around nine tenths occurring once. There are 15 residues in the CDR3. V lost 6 bases, J lost 3 bases, and 15 bases lay in between. Germline-derived CDR1 and CDR2 are SNHLY and FYNNEI. The chain employs TRBV2 and TRBJ2-1; tentatively, D is TRBD2 (5 bases). The TCR sequence derives from a man younger than 35 in good health. Sequenced sample: naive CD4+ T cells sorted from blood. Subset noted: CD45RA+ positively selected. The CDR3: CASRVGAGNYNEQFF. The CDR3 DNA reads as TGTGCCAGCAGAGTAGGCGCCGGGAACTACAATGAGCAGTTCTTC.